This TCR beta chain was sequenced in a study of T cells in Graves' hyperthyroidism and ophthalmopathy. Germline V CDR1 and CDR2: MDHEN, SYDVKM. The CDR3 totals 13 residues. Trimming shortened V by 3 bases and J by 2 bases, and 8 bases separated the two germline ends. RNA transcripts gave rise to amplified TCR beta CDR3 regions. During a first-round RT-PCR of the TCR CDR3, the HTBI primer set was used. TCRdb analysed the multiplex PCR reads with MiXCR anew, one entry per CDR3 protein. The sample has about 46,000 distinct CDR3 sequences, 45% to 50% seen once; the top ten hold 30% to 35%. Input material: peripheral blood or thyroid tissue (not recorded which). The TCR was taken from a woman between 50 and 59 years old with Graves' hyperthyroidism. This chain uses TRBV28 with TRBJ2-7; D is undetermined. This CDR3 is CASSFALTYEQYF. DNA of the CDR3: TGTGCCAGCAGTTTCGCACTCACCTACGAGCAGTACTTC.